This T cell receptor (beta chain) was sequenced for a study of T-cell reconstitution after alpha-beta-depleted transplantation in children. Findings and limits, study-wide: Reportedly, only several hundred clones from non-depleted graft cells drove alpha-beta T-cell counts at about two months. Surviving recipient T cells and thymic progenitors underlay high day-60 TCRbeta diversity in some patients. T-cell numbers and diversity, one year after transplant, stemmed largely from T cells that were newly produced.

This clonotype was seen a handful of times. As yet, its antigen is unknown. Molecular barcoding with unique molecular identifiers was used for the TCRbeta library. TCRdb independently ran MiXCR on the PCR reads; one entry per CDR3 protein. The table shows hundreds of thousands of distinct CDR3 sequences, with 13% occurring only once. V lost 0 bases, J lost 0 bases, and 12 bases lay in between. Germline V gene lookup returns CDR1 ENHRY and CDR2 SYGVKD. The CDR3 length is 17 residues. The TCR sequence derives from a girl aged 2 to 9 with congenital amegakaryocytic thrombocytopenia, due to receive a stem cell transplant. J is TRBJ1-5 and V is TRBV10-3; D is unresolved. Here the sequenced sample was PBMCs, taken before TCRalphabeta/CD19-depleted stem cell transplant. The CDR3 DNA reads as TGTGCCATCAGTGAGTCGAAGCAGGCCCCTAGCAATCAGCCCCAGCATTTT. Encoded protein: CAISESKQAPSNQPQHF.